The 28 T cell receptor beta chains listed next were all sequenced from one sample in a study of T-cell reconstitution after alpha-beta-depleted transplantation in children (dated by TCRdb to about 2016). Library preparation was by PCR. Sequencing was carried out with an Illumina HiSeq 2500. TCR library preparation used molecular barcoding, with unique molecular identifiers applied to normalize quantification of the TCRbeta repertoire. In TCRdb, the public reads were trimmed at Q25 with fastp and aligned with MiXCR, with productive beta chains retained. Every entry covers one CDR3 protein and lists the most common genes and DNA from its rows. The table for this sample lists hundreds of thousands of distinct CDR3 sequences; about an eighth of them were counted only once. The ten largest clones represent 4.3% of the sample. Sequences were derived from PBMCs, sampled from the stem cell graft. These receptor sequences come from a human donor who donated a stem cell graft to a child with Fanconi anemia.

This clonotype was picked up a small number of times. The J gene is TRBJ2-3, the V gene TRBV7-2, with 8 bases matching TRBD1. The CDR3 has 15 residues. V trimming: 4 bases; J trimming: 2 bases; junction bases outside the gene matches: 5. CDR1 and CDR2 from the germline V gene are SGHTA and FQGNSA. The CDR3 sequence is CASSSTGVLTDTQYF. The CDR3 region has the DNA TGTGCCAGCAGCTCGACAGGGGTCCTCACAGATACGCAGTATTTT.

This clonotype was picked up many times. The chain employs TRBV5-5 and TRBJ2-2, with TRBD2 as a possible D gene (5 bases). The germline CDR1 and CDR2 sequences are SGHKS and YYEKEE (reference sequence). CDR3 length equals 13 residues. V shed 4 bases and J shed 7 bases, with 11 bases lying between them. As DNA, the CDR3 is TGTGCCAGCAGCCGGACTGTTGGCGGGGAGCTGTTTTTT. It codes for CASSRTVGGELFF.

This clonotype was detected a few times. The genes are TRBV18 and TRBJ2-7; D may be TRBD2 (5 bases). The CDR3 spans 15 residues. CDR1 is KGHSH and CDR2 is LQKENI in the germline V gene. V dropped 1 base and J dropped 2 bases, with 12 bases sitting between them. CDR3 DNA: TGTGCCAGCTCACCACATCCGGGGTCACCCTACGAGCAGTACTTC. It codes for CASSPHPGSPYEQYF.

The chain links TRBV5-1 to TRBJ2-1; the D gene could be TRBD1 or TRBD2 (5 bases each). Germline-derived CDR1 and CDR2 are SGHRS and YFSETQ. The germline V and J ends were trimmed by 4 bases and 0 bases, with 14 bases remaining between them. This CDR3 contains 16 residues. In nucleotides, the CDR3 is TGCGCCAGCAGCGGCGGTGGGGGAAGCTCCTACAATGAGCAGTTCTTC. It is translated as CASSGGGGSSYNEQFF. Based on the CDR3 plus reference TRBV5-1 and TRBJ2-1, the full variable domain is KAGVTQTPRYLIKTRGQQVTLSCSPISGHRSVSWYQQTPGQGLQFLFEYFSETQRNKGNFPGRFSGRQFSNSRSEMNVSTLELGDSALYLCASSGGGGSSYNEQFFGPGTRLTVL.

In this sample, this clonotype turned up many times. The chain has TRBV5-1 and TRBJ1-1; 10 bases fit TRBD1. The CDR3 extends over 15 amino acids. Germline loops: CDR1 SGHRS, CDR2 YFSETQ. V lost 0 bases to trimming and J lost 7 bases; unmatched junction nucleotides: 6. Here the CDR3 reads CASSLGTGGESEAFF. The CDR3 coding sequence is TGCGCCAGCAGCTTGGGGACAGGGGGTGAAAGTGAAGCTTTCTTT.

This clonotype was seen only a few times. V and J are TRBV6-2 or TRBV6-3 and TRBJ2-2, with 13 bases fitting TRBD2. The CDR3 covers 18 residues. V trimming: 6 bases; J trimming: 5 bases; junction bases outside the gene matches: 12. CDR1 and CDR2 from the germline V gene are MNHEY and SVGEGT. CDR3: CASRLGLAGAMGTGELFF. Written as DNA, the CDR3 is TGTGCCAGCAGACTCGGACTAGCGGGGGCCATGGGGACCGGGGAGCTGTTTTTT.

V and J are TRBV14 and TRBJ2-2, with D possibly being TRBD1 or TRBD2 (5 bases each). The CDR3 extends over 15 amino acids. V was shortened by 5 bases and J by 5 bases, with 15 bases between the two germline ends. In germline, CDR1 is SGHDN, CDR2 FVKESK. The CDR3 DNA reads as TGTGCCAGCAGCTTTAGAGGGGTTCGGACCGGGGAGCTGTTTTTT. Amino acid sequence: CASSFRGVRTGELFF.

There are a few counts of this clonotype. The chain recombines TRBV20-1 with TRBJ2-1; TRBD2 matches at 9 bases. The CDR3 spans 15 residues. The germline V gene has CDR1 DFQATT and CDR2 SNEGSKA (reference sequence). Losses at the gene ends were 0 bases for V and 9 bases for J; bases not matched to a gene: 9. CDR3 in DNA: TGCAGTGCTAGAGAACCCGGGCGGGGGGGCGGTGAGCAGTTCTTC. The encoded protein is CSAREPGRGGGEQFF.

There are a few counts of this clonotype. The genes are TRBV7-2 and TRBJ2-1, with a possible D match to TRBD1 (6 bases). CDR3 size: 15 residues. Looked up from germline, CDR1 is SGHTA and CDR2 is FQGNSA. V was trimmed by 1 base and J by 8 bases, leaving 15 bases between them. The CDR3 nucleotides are TGTGCCAGCAGCTTAGTACGTACAGGGTTGGATGAGCAGTTCTTC. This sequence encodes CASSLVRTGLDEQFF.

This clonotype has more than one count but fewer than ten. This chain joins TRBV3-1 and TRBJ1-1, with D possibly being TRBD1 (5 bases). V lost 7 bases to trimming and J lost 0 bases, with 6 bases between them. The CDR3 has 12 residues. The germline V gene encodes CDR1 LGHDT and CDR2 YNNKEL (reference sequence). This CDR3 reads CASKTVNTEAFF. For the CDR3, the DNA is TGTGCCAGCAAGACAGTGAACACTGAAGCTTTCTTT.

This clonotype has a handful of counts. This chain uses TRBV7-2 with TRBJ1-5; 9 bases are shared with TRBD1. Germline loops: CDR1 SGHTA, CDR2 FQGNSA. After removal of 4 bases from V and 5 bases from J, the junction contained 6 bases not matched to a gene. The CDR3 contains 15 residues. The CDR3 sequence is CASSSGTGLYQPQHF. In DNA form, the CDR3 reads TGTGCCAGCAGCTCGGGGACAGGGCTATATCAGCCCCAGCATTTT.

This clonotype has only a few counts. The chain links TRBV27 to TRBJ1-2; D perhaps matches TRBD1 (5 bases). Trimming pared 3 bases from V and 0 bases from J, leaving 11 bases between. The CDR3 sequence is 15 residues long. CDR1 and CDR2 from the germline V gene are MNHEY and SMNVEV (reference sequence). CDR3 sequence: CASSLGPTPNYGYTF. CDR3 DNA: TGTGCCAGCAGTTTGGGGCCAACGCCTAACTATGGCTACACCTTC.

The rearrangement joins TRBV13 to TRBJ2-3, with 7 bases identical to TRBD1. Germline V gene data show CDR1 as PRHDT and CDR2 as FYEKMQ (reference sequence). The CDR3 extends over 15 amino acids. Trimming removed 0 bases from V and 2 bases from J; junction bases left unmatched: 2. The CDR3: CASSLGDRDTDTQYF. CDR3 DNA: TGTGCCAGCAGCTTAGGAGACAGGGACACAGATACGCAGTATTTT.

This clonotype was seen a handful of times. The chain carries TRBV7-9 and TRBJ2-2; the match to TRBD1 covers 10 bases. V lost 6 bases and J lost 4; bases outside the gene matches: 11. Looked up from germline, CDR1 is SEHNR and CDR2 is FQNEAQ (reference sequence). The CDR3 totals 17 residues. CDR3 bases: TGTGCCAGCAGTAACTCCGGGACAGGGGCGGGCACCGGGGAGCTGTTTTTT. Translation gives CASSNSGTGAGTGELFF.

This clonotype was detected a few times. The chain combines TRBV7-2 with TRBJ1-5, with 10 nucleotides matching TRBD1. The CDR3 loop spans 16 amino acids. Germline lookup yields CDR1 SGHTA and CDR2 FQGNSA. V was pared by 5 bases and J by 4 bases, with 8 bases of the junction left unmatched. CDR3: CASSNSGTGENQPQHF. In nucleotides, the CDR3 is TGTGCCAGCAGCAATTCCGGGACAGGGGAAAATCAGCCCCAGCATTTT.

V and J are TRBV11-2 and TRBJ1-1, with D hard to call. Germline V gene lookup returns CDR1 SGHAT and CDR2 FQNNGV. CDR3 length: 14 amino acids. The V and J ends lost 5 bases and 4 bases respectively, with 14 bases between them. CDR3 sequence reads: CASSRFWVRTEAFF. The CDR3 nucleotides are TGTGCCAGCAGCCGTTTTTGGGTGCGCACTGAAGCTTTCTTT.

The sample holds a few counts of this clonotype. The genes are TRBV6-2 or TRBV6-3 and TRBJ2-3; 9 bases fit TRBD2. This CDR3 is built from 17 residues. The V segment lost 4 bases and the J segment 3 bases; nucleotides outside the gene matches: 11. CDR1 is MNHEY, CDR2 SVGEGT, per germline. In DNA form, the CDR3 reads TGTGCCAGCAGTTCCCGTCTGTTAGCGGGGGCAACAGATACGCAGTATTTT. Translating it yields CASSSRLLAGATDTQYF.

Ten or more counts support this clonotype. CDR3 sequence reads: CASSVGAAPNEQFF. The CDR3 DNA reads TGTGCCAGCAGCGTAGGTGCCGCACCCAATGAGCAGTTCTTC. The genes are TRBV9 and TRBJ2-1; D gene ambiguous. The CDR3 sequence is 14 residues long. From germline, CDR1 is SGDLS and CDR2 YYNGEE. Trimming left V 0 bases short and J 6 bases short, with 10 bases between.

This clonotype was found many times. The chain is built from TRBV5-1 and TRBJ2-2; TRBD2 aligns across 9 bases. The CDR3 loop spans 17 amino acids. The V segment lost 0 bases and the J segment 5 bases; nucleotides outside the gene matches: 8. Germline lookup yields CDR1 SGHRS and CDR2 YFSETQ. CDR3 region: CASSLDRRGGLTGELFF. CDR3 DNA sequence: TGCGCCAGCAGCTTGGACCGGCGGGGGGGCCTGACCGGGGAGCTGTTTTTT.

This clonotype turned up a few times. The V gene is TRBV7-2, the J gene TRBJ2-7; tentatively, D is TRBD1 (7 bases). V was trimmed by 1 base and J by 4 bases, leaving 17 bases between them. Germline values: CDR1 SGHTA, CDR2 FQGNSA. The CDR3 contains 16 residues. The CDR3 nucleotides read TGTGCCAGCAGCTTAGGAGGAAGGACAGGACTATACGAGCAGTACTTC. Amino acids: CASSLGGRTGLYEQYF.

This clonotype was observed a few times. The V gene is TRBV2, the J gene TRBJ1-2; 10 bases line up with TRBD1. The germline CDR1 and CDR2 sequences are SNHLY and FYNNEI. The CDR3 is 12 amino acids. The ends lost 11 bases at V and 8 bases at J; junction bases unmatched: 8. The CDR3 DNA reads TGTGCCCGTAGTCGGGACAGGGGCGGCTACACCTTC. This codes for CARSRDRGGYTF.

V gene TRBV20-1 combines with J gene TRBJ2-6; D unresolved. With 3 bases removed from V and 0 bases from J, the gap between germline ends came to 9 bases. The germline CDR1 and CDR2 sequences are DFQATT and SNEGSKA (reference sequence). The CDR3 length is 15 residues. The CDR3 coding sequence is TGCAGTGCTAGCGACATCAGCTCTGGGGCCAACGTCCTGACTTTC. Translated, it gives CSASDISSGANVLTF.

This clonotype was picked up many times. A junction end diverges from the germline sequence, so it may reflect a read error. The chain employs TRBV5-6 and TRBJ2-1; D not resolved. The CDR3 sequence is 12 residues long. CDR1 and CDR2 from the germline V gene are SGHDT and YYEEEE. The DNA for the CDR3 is TGTGCCAGCAGCTTGGCGCTTAATAGTCATCTCTTC. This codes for CASSLALNSHLF.

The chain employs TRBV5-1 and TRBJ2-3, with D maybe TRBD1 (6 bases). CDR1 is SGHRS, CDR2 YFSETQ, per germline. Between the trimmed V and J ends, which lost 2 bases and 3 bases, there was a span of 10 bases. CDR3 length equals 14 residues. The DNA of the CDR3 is TGCGCCAGCAGCTTCGGACAGACGACAGATACGCAGTATTTT. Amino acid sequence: CASSFGQTTDTQYF.

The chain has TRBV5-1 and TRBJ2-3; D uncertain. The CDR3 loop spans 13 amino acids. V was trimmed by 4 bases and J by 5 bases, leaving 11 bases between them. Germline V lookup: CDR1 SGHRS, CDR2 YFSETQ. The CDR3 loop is CASSPLTRDTQYF. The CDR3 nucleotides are TGCGCCAGCAGCCCCTTGACCAGAGATACGCAGTATTTT.

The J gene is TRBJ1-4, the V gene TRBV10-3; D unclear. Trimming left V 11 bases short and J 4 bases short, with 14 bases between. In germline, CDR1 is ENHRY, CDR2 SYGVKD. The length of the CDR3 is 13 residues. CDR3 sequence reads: CAASTRDNEKLFF. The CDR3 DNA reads TGTGCCGCCTCAACAAGAGATAATGAAAAACTGTTTTTT.

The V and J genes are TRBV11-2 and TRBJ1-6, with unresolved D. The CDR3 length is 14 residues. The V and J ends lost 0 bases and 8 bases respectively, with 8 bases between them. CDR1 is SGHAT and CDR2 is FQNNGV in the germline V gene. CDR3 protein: CASSLDTVDSPLHF. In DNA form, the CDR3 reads TGTGCCAGCAGCTTAGATACGGTGGATTCACCCCTCCACTTT.

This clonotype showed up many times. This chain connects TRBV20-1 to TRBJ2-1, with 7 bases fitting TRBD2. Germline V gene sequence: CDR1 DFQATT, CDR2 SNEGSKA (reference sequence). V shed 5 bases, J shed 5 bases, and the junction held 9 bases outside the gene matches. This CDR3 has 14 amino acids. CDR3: CSALRGGFDNEQFF. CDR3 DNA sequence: TGCAGTGCTCTAAGGGGAGGGTTCGACAATGAGCAGTTCTTC.